This T cell receptor beta chain was sequenced for a study of blood T cells in healthy people across ages. Healthy individuals of Caucasian origin from Russia, aged roughly 6 to 90, served as donors. Study findings and constraints: In older individuals, TCR beta diversity per million T cells was lower, falling roughly linearly with age. Total diversity from one million sequenced T cells was likely underestimated.

This clonotype was seen only a few times. As yet, its antigen is unknown. Sample-barcoded 5' priming and a J-beta primer mix drove a second PCR of roughly 6 to 12 cycles. TCRdb ran MiXCR on the 5' RACE reads and lists one entry per CDR3 protein. The profile shows around 1.1 million distinct CDR3 sequences, 35% to 40% of them singletons. Looked up from germline, CDR1 is LGHNA and CDR2 is YSLEER. Trimming cost V 4 bases and J 7 bases, with 16 bases left between them. The CDR3 length is 14 residues. The rearrangement links TRBV4-3 to TRBJ1-1; a possible D gene is TRBD1 (6 bases). The sequencing input was blood. The sequence derives from a man between 18 and 29 years old in good health. The CDR3 sequence: CASSLVGGASEAFF. The CDR3 region has the DNA TGCGCCAGCAGCCTCGTCGGGGGGGCTAGTGAAGCTTTCTTT.